The sequence of this TCR beta chain was determined in a study of beta chain features in type 1 diabetes. Study in general: Age, gender and cell yields were similar between patients and healthy donors. Broader study findings: TCRB CDR3 length was moderately but significantly reduced in all four CD4+ subsets of Type 1 diabetes patients. Shorter templates might be favored by PCR, equally in patients and controls.

Comment on this clone: What it recognizes is unknown.

TCRB transcripts that were expressed got sequenced, as all of the isolated RNA had been reverse transcribed. Assay: immunoSEQ multiplex PCR; the TCRdb copy retains only in-frame clones and omits some. The table includes roughly 70,000 clones, about 50% detected once. The CDR3 runs 13 residues. The V end was cut by 5 bases, the J end by 7 bases, with 12 bases between. Germline lookup yields CDR1 SGHAT and CDR2 FQNNGV. Each donor gave one heparinised blood draw averaging roughly 120 mL. The chain couples TRBV11-2 to TRBJ2-1; no clear D gene. Sample: central memory CD4+ T cells from blood. This clonotype originated in a man aged 25-40 years with type 1 diabetes. The CDR3 loop reads CASSPTRQNEQFF. CDR3 in DNA: TGTGCCAGCAGCCCCACACGTCAAAATGAGCAGTTCTTC.